Below, 11 T cell receptor beta chains from the same sample are listed, as sequenced in a study of blood T cell repertoires in COVID-19. The table came from immunoSEQ multiplex PCR; TCRdb's copy has only in-frame clones and leaves some out. The sample consists of 94,000 or so clones, about 90% of them appearing once. The sequenced sample consisted of peripheral blood. The receptor source for this set is a woman in her seventies with acute or convalescent COVID-19.

The chain is built from TRBV6-6 and TRBJ1-5; D gene ambiguous. V lost 7 bases to trimming and J lost 4 bases, with 14 bases between them. CDR1 and CDR2 from the germline V gene are MNHNY and SVGAGI (reference sequence). This CDR3 region has 14 residues. CDR3 bases: TGTGCCAGCAAGACTAGGACGGAGAATCAGCCCCAGCATTTT. It is translated as CASKTRTENQPQHF.

The gene calls are TRBV5-1 and TRBJ1-1; D may be TRBD1 (6 bases). Germline CDR1 and CDR2: SGHRS and YFSETQ. The CDR3 sequence is 13 residues long. The V gene lost 3 bases and the J gene lost 1 base, with 7 bases spanning the gap. The CDR3 reads CASSWTANTEAFF. CDR3 nucleotide sequence: TGCGCCAGCAGCTGGACAGCGAACACTGAAGCTTTCTTT.

The gene calls are TRBV5-1 and TRBJ2-7, with 11 bases fitting TRBD1. CDR1 is SGHRS and CDR2 is YFSETQ in the germline V gene. The CDR3 consists of 14 residues. V gave up 4 bases and J gave up 3 bases; unmatched junction bases: 3. Here the CDR3 DNA reads TGCGCCAGCAGCCCCGGGACAGGGGGCTACGAGCAGTACTTC. It translates to CASSPGTGGYEQYF.

The chain recombines TRBV10-3 with TRBJ2-3, with 13 bases identical to TRBD2. Germline V gene lookup returns CDR1 ENHRY and CDR2 SYGVKD. The CDR3 is 14 residues long. J was trimmed by 4 bases and V by 6 bases; bases with no gene match: 1. The CDR3 region is CAIRLAGGPDTQYF. Written as DNA, the CDR3 is TGTGCCATCAGACTAGCGGGGGGGCCAGATACGCAGTATTTT.

The chain recombines TRBV6-1 with TRBJ2-1; 13 nucleotides line up with TRBD2. With 2 bases clipped from V and 8 bases from J, the junction kept 9 bases outside the gene matches. CDR3 size: 17 residues. Looked up from germline, CDR1 is MNHNS and CDR2 is SASEGT. The CDR3 bases are TGTGCCAGCAGTGAATTTAGGACTAGCGGGAGTTATGATGAGCAGTTCTTC. It translates to CASSEFRTSGSYDEQFF.

The rearrangement uses TRBV7-3 and TRBJ2-5, with 8 bases fitting TRBD1. The trim removed 5 bases at V and 5 bases at J, leaving 7 bases unmatched. CDR1 is SGHTA, CDR2 FQGTGA, per germline. CDR3 length: 14 residues. The CDR3 DNA follows: TGTGCCAGCAGCCTTGACAGGGGTAGTGAGACCCAGTACTTC. It is translated as CASSLDRGSETQYF.

The chain joins TRBV6-5 to TRBJ2-3, with D possibly being TRBD2 (6 bases). This CDR3 has 16 amino acids. Germline CDR1 is MNHEY and CDR2 is SVGAGI. Trimming took 1 base from V and 0 from J, leaving 11 bases between them. The CDR3 protein is CASSYYLASSTDTQYF. The CDR3 DNA is TGTGCCAGCAGTTACTACCTAGCGAGCAGCACAGATACGCAGTATTTT.

The chain couples TRBV19 to TRBJ1-1, with D unresolved. The CDR3 contains 13 residues. Trimming left V 1 base short and J 1 base short, with 4 bases between. Germline assignment: CDR1 LNHDA and CDR2 SQIVND (reference sequence). CDR3 loop: CASSIGQNTEAFF. The CDR3 DNA reads as TGTGCCAGTAGTATAGGACAGAACACTGAAGCTTTCTTT.

As to this clone: Distinct nucleotide sequences in the sample also encode this CDR3. CDR3 residues: CASSLSMNTEAFF. The CDR3 DNA sequence: TGTGCCAGCAGTCTCTCTATGAACACTGAAGCTTTCTTT. The V and J genes are TRBV27 and TRBJ1-1; D is uncertain. In germline, CDR1 is MNHEY, CDR2 SMNVEV (reference sequence). The CDR3 is 13 residues long. The V gene lost 5 bases and the J gene lost 0 bases, with 7 bases spanning the gap.

The chain has TRBV19 and TRBJ1-2; 7 bases are shared with TRBD1. Trimming took 2 bases from V and 8 from J; bases not matched to a gene: 11. The CDR3 has 15 amino acids. Germline lookup yields CDR1 LNHDA and CDR2 SQIVND (reference sequence). The CDR3 sequence is CASSITGQVVRGYTF. The CDR3 bases are TGTGCCAGTAGTATAACTGGACAGGTGGTGAGGGGCTACACCTTC.

The gene calls are TRBV2 and TRBJ1-3; no reliable D call. Germline loops: CDR1 SNHLY, CDR2 FYNNEI. V shed 4 bases and J shed 2 bases, with 12 bases lying between them. The CDR3 runs to 15 residues. The CDR3 DNA reads as TGTGCCAGCAGTGTTCGAGGTTGGGCTGGAAACACCATATATTTT. Encoded protein: CASSVRGWAGNTIYF.